The rows below give T cell receptor beta chains drawn from one sample of a study of PD-1 blockade in mismatch repair-deficient tumors. Sequencing was performed with immunoSEQ multiplex PCR; in TCRdb, only in-frame clones are kept and a portion is missing. Among under 95,000 clones listed, approximately 84% were seen once. This specimen consisted of peripheral blood, obtained 12 weeks after starting pembrolizumab. Receptor source: an adult with mismatch repair-deficient cancer. Both conserved end residues are part of each CDR3. The D gene is left open where the match is weak. A clone size is listed for some rows: how often the clone was seen (once, few, many), or a class if it is expanded.

V gene	J gene	clone size	D gene	CDR3 DNA	CDR3 protein
TRBV12-5	TRBJ1-5	-	-	TGTGCTAGTACGGGAATACAGGAGCGGGGTGGCAATCAGCCCCAGCATTTT	CASTGIQERGGNQPQHF
TRBV4-1	TRBJ2-1	-	-	TGCGCCAGCAGCTGGAGCTTTTACAATGAGCAGTTCTTC	CASSWSFYNEQFF
TRBV5-1	TRBJ2-7	-	-	TGCGCCAGCAGCTTGGGGAAGGCCCCCTACGAGCAGTACTTC	CASSLGKAPYEQYF
TRBV9	TRBJ2-3	-	-	TGTGCCAGCAGCGTAGGAGGCACAGATACGCAGTATTTT	CASSVGGTDTQYF
TRBV7-2	TRBJ2-5	-	TRBD2	TGTGCCAGCAGCTTAAAAAGCGGGAGGGCCCGGGAGACCCAGTACTTC	CASSLKSGRARETQYF
TRBV9	TRBJ2-1	-	TRBD2	TGTGCCAGCAGCGTAGCTGGGGGACTAGCGGGTTCTTACACGGGGAATGAGCAGTTCTTC	CASSVAGGLAGSYTGNEQFF
TRBV7-9	TRBJ2-1	-	TRBD2	TGTGCCAGCAGCAACCGACTAGCGGGAGACAATGAGCAGTTCTTC	CASSNRLAGDNEQFF
TRBV12-5	TRBJ2-1	-	TRBD2	TGTGCTAGTGGTTTGGTAGGGTTCCTAGCGGGAGGGAGGGATGAGCAGTTCTTC	CASGLVGFLAGGRDEQFF
TRBV2	TRBJ2-2	-	-	TGTGCCAGCAGTCCGGGCAGCGGCCGAAGCACCGGGGAGCTGTTTTTT	CASSPGSGRSTGELFF
TRBV6-6	TRBJ2-7	once	-	TGTGCCAGCAGTTACCGCGGTGGCTACGAGCAGTACTTC	CASSYRGGYEQYF
TRBV6-1	TRBJ2-1	-	-	TGTGCCAGCACCGCGCGCGATGAGCAGTTCTTC	CASTARDEQFF
TRBV7-6	TRBJ2-5	-	-	TGTGCCAGCAGCTTACTCACGAACCAAGAGACCCAGTACTTC	CASSLLTNQETQYF
TRBV6-1	TRBJ2-7	-	-	TGTGCCAGCAGTTCAGGGGAGCAGTACTTC	CASSSGEQYF
TRBV7-2	TRBJ1-5	many	TRBD1	TGTGCCAGCAGCCCAGGGGGGGTCAGGCAGCCCCAGCATTTT	CASSPGGVRQPQHF
TRBV4-1	TRBJ1-3	-	TRBD1	TGCGCCAGCAGCCAGTACAGGGGCTCTGGAAACACCATATATTTT	CASSQYRGSGNTIYF
TRBV7-8	TRBJ2-1	-	-	TGTGCCAGCAGCGTTGAACGTAGTACTAGCCCGTTCTTC	CASSVERSTSPFF
TRBV19	TRBJ2-7	-	-	TGTGCCAGTAGTATGTTACCAGGGTCCTACGAGCAGTACTTC	CASSMLPGSYEQYF
TRBV5-1	TRBJ2-5	-	-	TGCGCCAGCAGCAAGGACAGCCCTGCTCAAGAGACCCAGTACTTC	CASSKDSPAQETQYF
TRBV5-1	TRBJ2-7	few	-	TGCGCCAGCAGCTTGGTGGGGGAGCAGTACTTC	CASSLVGEQYF
TRBV5-6	TRBJ2-4	-	TRBD1	TGTGCCAGCAGCTTGGGCCAGGGGGCGGACATTCAGTACTTC	CASSLGQGADIQYF
TRBV2	TRBJ1-5	-	-	TGTGCCAGCAGTGGGGTACCCAATCAGCCCCAGCATTTT	CASSGVPNQPQHF
TRBV7-6	TRBJ2-3	once	TRBD2	TGTGCCAGCAGCTTAGGACCGAATAGCGGGAGAGGGACAGATACGCAGTATTTT	CASSLGPNSGRGTDTQYF
TRBV27	TRBJ2-1	-	TRBD2	TGTGCCAGCAGTTTCCCGGGACTAGCGGAGGAGCAGTTCTTC	CASSFPGLAEEQFF